One sample yielded the 4 T cell receptor beta chains listed below, sequenced in a study of Ad26.COV2.S vaccination and SARS-CoV-2 variants. Profiled with immunoSEQ multiplex PCR; TCRdb holds only in-frame clones, not every one. The sample contains under 300,000 clones, roughly 85% of which appear only once. Regarding treatment: 15 to 20 received Ad26.COV2.S at low or high dose, single or two shots; a few received placebo; per-sample allocation not given. Material that was analyzed had been drawn on day 63 after the first vaccine or placebo injection. The sample consisted of peripheral blood, taken in a trial of Ad26.COV2.S vaccine versus placebo. The receptors originated from a person aged 18 to 65 who received the Ad26.COV2.S COVID-19 vaccine or a placebo.

The genes are TRBV7-3 and TRBJ2-3, with 7 bases aligning to TRBD2. In germline, CDR1 is SGHTA, CDR2 FQGTGA. The V and J ends lost 1 base and 2 bases, in that order; junction bases with no gene match: 3. The CDR3 length is 15 residues. For the CDR3, the DNA is TGTGCCAGCAGCTTAAGCGGGGGTCCCACAGATACGCAGTATTTT. Translating it yields CASSLSGGPTDTQYF.

This sequence joins TRBV12-2 and TRBJ1-5. TRBV12-2 is a listed pseudogene. The CDR3 is made up of 17 amino acids. The CDR3 region is CASRLAYQSSGNQPQHF. In DNA, the CDR3 is TGTGCAAGTCGCTTAGCGTATCAGTCTTCGGGCAATCAGCCCCAGCATTTT.

The V call is TRBV5-1, the J call TRBJ2-1, with D tentatively TRBD1 (5 bases). The germline V gene has CDR1 SGHRS and CDR2 YFSETQ. The CDR3 spans 14 residues. Trimming cost V 4 bases and J 0 bases, with 8 bases left between them. Here the CDR3 reads CASSMDNSYNEQFF. The DNA of the CDR3 is TGCGCCAGCAGCATGGACAACTCCTACAATGAGCAGTTCTTC.

The chain joins TRBV9 to TRBJ1-2, with D hard to call. The V end lost 2 bases, the J end lost 4 bases, and 27 bases lay between the germline ends. This CDR3 comprises 19 residues. The germline V gene has CDR1 SGDLS and CDR2 YYNGEE. The CDR3 protein is CASSVGSAPSQTDRYGYTF. The CDR3 coding sequence is TGTGCCAGCAGCGTGGGGAGTGCCCCATCCCAAACGGACCGCTATGGCTACACCTTC. Complete variable domain (other parts from reference TRBV9 and TRBJ1-2): DSGVTQTPKHLITATGQRVTLRCSPRSGDLSVYWYQQSLDQGLQFLIQYYNGEERAKGNILERFSAQQFPDLHSELNLSSLELGDSALYFCASSVGSAPSQTDRYGYTFGSGTRLTVV.